A selection of T cell receptor beta chains follows, all from one sample in a study of shared clonotypes between healthy human individuals. Assay used: immunoSEQ multiplex PCR; TCRdb lists only in-frame clones, some missing. This sample has about 960,000 clones, with about three quarters found just once. The sequenced material came from memory CD4+ T cells sorted from blood. The source is a man younger than 35 in good health. CDR3s include the opening cysteine and the closing phenylalanine or tryptophan. Each record gives: D gene, J gene, V gene, clone size, CDR3 DNA, CDR3 protein. The D gene is left open where the match is weak. The size field is filled for only some rows; it gives once, few, many or a size class.

d_call: TRBD1; j_call: TRBJ1-1; v_call: TRBV27; clone_size: NA; cdr3_nt: TGTGCCAGCAGTTCGCGGACAGGTAGCAGCGAGGCTTTCTTT; cdr3_aa: CASSSRTGSSEAFF
d_call: NA; j_call: TRBJ2-5; v_call: TRBV7-2; clone_size: NA; cdr3_nt: TGTGCCAGCAGCCCGGGGACTGCGGGGGAGACCCAGTACTTC; cdr3_aa: CASSPGTAGETQYF
d_call: NA; j_call: TRBJ1-6; v_call: TRBV10-2; clone_size: NA; cdr3_nt: TGCGCCAGCGGACGAGGGGAGAGGAATTCACCCCTCCACTTT; cdr3_aa: CASGRGERNSPLHF
d_call: NA; j_call: TRBJ1-5; v_call: TRBV30; clone_size: NA; cdr3_nt: TGTGCCTGGAGTGTAAGGGCAGCCTTTAATCAGCCCCAGCATTTT; cdr3_aa: CAWSVRAAFNQPQHF
d_call: TRBD1; j_call: TRBJ1-3; v_call: TRBV14; clone_size: NA; cdr3_nt: TGTGCCAGCAGCCAGGGGGACAGGGTGAGCTCTGGAAACACCATATATTTT; cdr3_aa: CASSQGDRVSSGNTIYF
d_call: TRBD2; j_call: TRBJ2-5; v_call: TRBV5-6; clone_size: once; cdr3_nt: TGTGCCAGCAGCTTTCGGCTAGCGGGGAAAACACACCAAGAGACCCAGTACTTC; cdr3_aa: CASSFRLAGKTHQETQYF
d_call: NA; j_call: TRBJ2-5; v_call: TRBV2; clone_size: NA; cdr3_nt: TGTGCCAGCACAAGACTACACCAAGAGACCCAGTACTTC; cdr3_aa: CASTRLHQETQYF
d_call: NA; j_call: TRBJ1-1; v_call: TRBV5-1; clone_size: NA; cdr3_nt: TGCGCCAGCAGCTTGGGGGACCCGGGACTCCCGAACACTGAAGCTTTCTTT; cdr3_aa: CASSLGDPGLPNTEAFF
d_call: NA; j_call: TRBJ1-5; v_call: TRBV6-1; clone_size: few; cdr3_nt: TGTGCCAGCAGTAATTTAGTAGGTTTGAATCAGCCCCAGCATTTT; cdr3_aa: CASSNLVGLNQPQHF
d_call: NA; j_call: TRBJ1-4; v_call: TRBV5-8; clone_size: NA; cdr3_nt: TGTGCCAGCAGCCCCCGGACGGGTCCTAATGAAAAACTGTTTTTT; cdr3_aa: CASSPRTGPNEKLFF
d_call: NA; j_call: TRBJ2-2; v_call: TRBV7-9; clone_size: NA; cdr3_nt: TGTGCCAGCAGCCCTTCGGGGAACAGCTACTACACCGGGGAGCTGTTTTTT; cdr3_aa: CASSPSGNSYYTGELFF
d_call: TRBD2; j_call: TRBJ2-1; v_call: TRBV30; clone_size: NA; cdr3_nt: TGTGCCTGGAGTAATCTAGCGGGGTACAATGAGCAGTTCTTC; cdr3_aa: CAWSNLAGYNEQFF